These 18 T cell receptor beta chains were sequenced from one sample in a study of response to subunit inactivated influenza vaccine. TCRdb fed the RT-PCR reads into MiXCR, producing one record per CDR3 protein. The sample comprises roughly 760,000 distinct CDR3 sequences, 21% of which are singletons, and 10% rests with the top ten. The sequences come from PBMCs from blood, collected 4 to 6 days after vaccination. The receptor set was obtained from a man aged 50 or older who received an inactivated influenza vaccine.

This clonotype was picked up a small number of times. The V and J genes are TRBV30 and TRBJ2-1; TRBD1 or TRBD2 may be the D gene (5 bases each). CDR1 is GTSNPN and CDR2 is SVGIG in the germline V gene (reference sequence). The ends were cut back, 7 bases at V and 5 bases at J, with 15 bases in the middle. The CDR3 loop spans 13 amino acids. CDR3 in DNA: TGTGCCTACATAAACTCGGGGCACAATGAGCAGTTCTTC. It translates to CAYINSGHNEQFF.

This chain joins TRBV2 and TRBJ2-1; no reliable D call. The germline V gene encodes CDR1 SNHLY and CDR2 FYNNEI. CDR3 length: 13 residues. The V end was cut by 7 bases, the J end by 4 bases, with 11 bases between. The CDR3 nucleotides are TGTGCCAGCACCCCCTGGGGATACAATGAGCAGTTCTTC. Its protein product is CASTPWGYNEQFF.

This clonotype was observed a handful of times. This chain uses TRBV29-1 with TRBJ2-1, with 8 bases that match TRBD2. Germline V gives CDR1 SQVTM, CDR2 ANQGSEA. After removal of 4 bases from V and 1 base from J, the junction contained 6 bases not matched to a gene. The CDR3 length is 15 residues. In DNA form, the CDR3 reads TGCAGCGTTGCTTTCGGGAGGGGATCCTACAATGAGCAGTTCTTC. Translation: CSVAFGRGSYNEQFF.

This chain connects TRBV5-1 to TRBJ2-2; D is perhaps TRBD1 or TRBD2 (5 bases each). V gave up 4 bases and J gave up 6 bases, with 10 bases separating them. Germline lookup yields CDR1 SGHRS and CDR2 YFSETQ. There are 13 residues in the CDR3. The CDR3 protein is CASSRDLPGELFF. The CDR3, as DNA: TGCGCCAGCAGCCGGGACCTGCCCGGGGAGCTGTTTTTT.

The genes are TRBV20-1 and TRBJ2-7; tentatively, D is TRBD2 (6 bases). V lost 1 base, J lost 0 bases, and 16 bases lay in between. The CDR3 consists of 16 residues. The germline V gene encodes CDR1 DFQATT and CDR2 SNEGSKA (reference sequence). CDR3 protein: CSARARLAKSSYEQYF. CDR3 in DNA: TGCAGTGCTAGAGCCCGCCTAGCGAAAAGCTCCTACGAGCAGTACTTC.

V usage is TRBV4-2 and J usage is TRBJ2-3; D is unclear. The CDR3 is 12 residues long. Looked up from germline, CDR1 is LGHNA and CDR2 is YNFKEQ. Trimming removed 8 bases at V and 2 bases at J, with 8 bases between. The CDR3 DNA follows: TGTGCCAGCGTCGATGACACAGATACGCAGTATTTT. Its translation is CASVDDTDTQYF.

V and J are TRBV6-1 and TRBJ2-3, with 8 bases lining up with TRBD2. The CDR3 is 15 residues long. The V gene end was trimmed by 5 bases and the J gene end by 6 bases; junction bases not matched to a gene: 10. Germline V gives CDR1 MNHNS, CDR2 SASEGT. DNA for the CDR3: TGTGCCAGCAGTATAACGGGGGGGCCAAGTGATACGCAGTATTTT. Its translation is CASSITGGPSDTQYF.

This clonotype was counted only a few times. The chain couples TRBV5-4 to TRBJ1-2, with 7 bases lining up with TRBD1. The CDR3 is 17 amino acids. The germline V gene has CDR1 SGHNT and CDR2 YYREEE (reference sequence). V was clipped by 4 bases and J by 8 bases; unmatched bases: 20. The CDR3 region has the DNA TGTGCCAGCAGCCCGAGCTTGGGGACAGAGTATTCTATGGGCTACACCTTC. This codes for CASSPSLGTEYSMGYTF.

The chain uses TRBV6-2 or TRBV6-3 and TRBJ2-3; 8 nucleotides line up with TRBD1. This CDR3 contains 16 residues. The V segment lost 3 bases and the J segment 6 bases; nucleotides outside the gene matches: 11. Germline CDR1 is MNHEY and CDR2 is SVGEGT. For the CDR3, the DNA is TGTGCCAGCAGTTATTGGGGACGAGGGGACAGGGATACGCAGTATTTT. It translates to CASSYWGRGDRDTQYF.

V is TRBV7-9 and J is TRBJ2-5, with no clear D. The germline V gene has CDR1 SEHNR and CDR2 FQNEAQ (reference sequence). The CDR3 covers 14 residues. Trimming left V 3 bases short and J 5 bases short, with 13 bases between. Here the CDR3 DNA reads TGTGCCAGCAGCTTCCGAGGCCCGACGGAGACCCAGTACTTC. Translation gives CASSFRGPTETQYF.

This sequence joins TRBV5-4 and TRBJ2-3; D is ambiguous. V gave up 0 bases and J gave up 1 base, with 9 bases separating them. Looked up from germline, CDR1 is SGHNT and CDR2 is YYREEE (reference sequence). The CDR3 has 15 amino acids. The CDR3 DNA is TGTGCCAGCAGCTTGGGCGGCCGGCGCACAGATACGCAGTATTTT. Translated: CASSLGGRRTDTQYF.

V usage is TRBV12-3 or TRBV12-4 and J usage is TRBJ1-4; perhaps TRBD1 as D (6 bases). The CDR3 has 15 residues. Trimming took off 5 bases at V and 4 bases at J, with 14 bases between the two ends. The DNA of the CDR3 is TGTGCCAGCAGTCCCCCAGGGGCTAGTAATGAAAAACTGTTTTTT. As protein: CASSPPGASNEKLFF.

CDR3 sequence: CSAPNRGTSGTDTQYF. The DNA for the CDR3 is TGCAGTGCCCCGAACCGCGGGACTAGCGGGACAGATACGCAGTATTTT. The chain employs TRBV20-1 and TRBJ2-3, with TRBD2 identical over 12 bases. Trimming took 6 bases from V and 3 from J; bases not matched to a gene: 10. This CDR3 region has 16 residues. Germline V gene lookup returns CDR1 DFQATT and CDR2 SNEGSKA (reference sequence).

V is TRBV28 and J is TRBJ2-3; no definite D call. CDR1 and CDR2 from the germline V gene are MDHEN and SYDVKM. Trimming took off 4 bases at V and 6 bases at J, with 20 bases between the two ends. The CDR3 covers 16 residues. The CDR3 region is CASSSALGSGDDTQYF. CDR3 bases: TGTGCCAGCAGTTCCGCCTTGGGTTCGGGCGACGATACGCAGTATTTT.

This sequence joins TRBV7-8 and TRBJ2-5; TRBD1 aligns across 8 bases. The J segment lost 4 bases and the V segment lost 5 bases, leaving 12 bases of the junction unmatched. Germline V gene lookup returns CDR1 SGHVS and CDR2 FQNEAQ. The CDR3 spans 16 residues. CDR3: CASSKWDRSTIETQYF. The CDR3 DNA sequence: TGTGCCAGCAGCAAATGGGACAGGAGTACTATAGAGACCCAGTACTTC.

This clonotype turned up a few times. The chain uses TRBV10-3 and TRBJ1-2; D is undetermined. V gave up 0 bases and J gave up 4 bases, with 15 bases separating them. The CDR3 sequence is 16 residues long. Germline assignment: CDR1 ENHRY and CDR2 SYGVKD. CDR3: CAISESFRNQLYGYTF. In DNA, the CDR3 is TGTGCCATCAGTGAGTCATTCAGAAACCAACTCTATGGCTACACCTTC.

This clonotype was seen a handful of times. The chain joins TRBV28 to TRBJ2-5; D ambiguous. The germline V gene has CDR1 MDHEN and CDR2 SYDVKM. This CDR3 comprises 14 residues. V was clipped by 7 bases and J by 4 bases, with 16 bases between them. The CDR3: CASKGPRVTETQYF. For the CDR3, the DNA is TGTGCCAGCAAGGGTCCCCGGGTAACAGAGACCCAGTACTTC.

This clonotype has a handful of counts. This chain joins TRBV7-9 and TRBJ2-2; a possible D gene is TRBD1 (5 bases). Germline V gene lookup returns CDR1 SEHNR and CDR2 FQNEAQ (reference sequence). The CDR3 covers 15 residues. Trimming removed 4 bases at V and 1 base at J, with 10 bases between. The chain's CDR3 is CASSSDTGNTGELFF. The DNA of the CDR3 is TGTGCCAGCAGCTCCGATACAGGGAACACCGGGGAGCTGTTTTTT.